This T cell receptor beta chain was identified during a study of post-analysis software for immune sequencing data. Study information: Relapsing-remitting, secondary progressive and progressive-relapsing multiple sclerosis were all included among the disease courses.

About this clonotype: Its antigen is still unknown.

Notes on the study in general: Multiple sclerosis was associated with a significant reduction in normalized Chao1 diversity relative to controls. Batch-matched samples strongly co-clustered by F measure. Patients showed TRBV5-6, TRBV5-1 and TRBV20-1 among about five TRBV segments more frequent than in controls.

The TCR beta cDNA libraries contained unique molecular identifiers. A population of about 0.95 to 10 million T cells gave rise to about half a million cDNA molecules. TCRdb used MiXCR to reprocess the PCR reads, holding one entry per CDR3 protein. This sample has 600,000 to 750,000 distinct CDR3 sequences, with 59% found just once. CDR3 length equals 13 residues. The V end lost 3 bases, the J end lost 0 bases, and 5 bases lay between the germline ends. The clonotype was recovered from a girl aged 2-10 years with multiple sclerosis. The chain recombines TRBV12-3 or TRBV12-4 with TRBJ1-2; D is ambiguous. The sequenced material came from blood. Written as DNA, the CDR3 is TGTGCCAGCAGTTTCTGGACTAACTATGGCTACACCTTC. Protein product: CASSFWTNYGYTF.